These T cell receptor beta chains were read from a single sample in a study of blood T cell repertoires in COVID-19. Profiled with immunoSEQ multiplex PCR; TCRdb holds only in-frame clones, not every one. This sample has 200,000 to 250,000 clones, with roughly 82% found just once. Sequencing was carried out using peripheral blood. Receptors originate from a woman between 40 and 55 years old with acute or convalescent COVID-19. Both conserved end residues are part of each CDR3. Fields, in order: J gene, clone size, V gene, D gene, CDR3 length, CDR3 DNA, CDR3 protein. D genes are given only for firm matches. The size field is filled for only some rows; it gives once, few, many or a size class.

J: TRBJ1-3
size: NA
V: TRBV12-5
D: NA
length: 17
DNA: TGTGCTAGTGGTTCCAGAGGAGAGATGATTACTGGAAACACCATATATTTT
CDR3: CASGSRGEMITGNTIYF

J: TRBJ1-2
size: NA
V: TRBV10-3
D: NA
length: 13
DNA: TGTGCCATCAGGGCAGAGAGGAACTATGGCTACACCTTC
CDR3: CAIRAERNYGYTF

J: TRBJ2-7
size: few
V: TRBV12-5
D: TRBD2
length: 15
DNA: TGTGCTAGTGGTTTGGGGACTAGCGGGAGTTCCGAGCAGTACTTC
CDR3: CASGLGTSGSSEQYF

J: TRBJ2-2
size: NA
V: TRBV7-3
D: NA
length: 14
DNA: TGTGCCAGCAGCTTAATATCCAACACCGGGGAGCTGTTTTTT
CDR3: CASSLISNTGELFF

J: TRBJ1-4
size: NA
V: TRBV6-6
D: NA
length: 13
DNA: TGTGCCAGCAGTTACTCGTCGAATGAAAAACTGTTTTTT
CDR3: CASSYSSNEKLFF

J: TRBJ1-1
size: NA
V: TRBV27
D: TRBD1
length: 14
DNA: TGTGCCAGCACCTCAGGGGGGAGGAACACTGAAGCTTTCTTT
CDR3: CASTSGGRNTEAFF

J: TRBJ2-4
size: NA
V: TRBV19
D: TRBD1
length: 16
DNA: TGTGCCACTACCTCTCCGGGACAGGGGGCGGGAAACATTCAGTACTTC
CDR3: CATTSPGQGAGNIQYF

J: TRBJ2-6
size: NA
V: TRBV4-2
D: NA
length: 13
DNA: TGTGCCAGCAGCCTCACTGGGGCCAACGTCCTGACTTTC
CDR3: CASSLTGANVLTF

J: TRBJ1-1
size: NA
V: TRBV6-5
D: NA
length: 13
DNA: TGTGCCAGCAGTTACGAGGTGAACACTGAAGCTTTCTTT
CDR3: CASSYEVNTEAFF

J: TRBJ2-3
size: few
V: TRBV14
D: TRBD2
length: 16
DNA: TGTGCCAGCAGCCAAAGAAGCGGGGGGGCAATAGATACGCAGTATTTT
CDR3: CASSQRSGGAIDTQYF

J: TRBJ1-6
size: once
V: TRBV3-1/TRBV3-2
D: NA
length: 12
DNA: TGTGCCAGCAGCCAAGTAATGTCACCCCTCCACTTT
CDR3: CASSQVMSPLHF

J: TRBJ1-5
size: NA
V: TRBV12-3/TRBV12-4
D: TRBD1
length: 12
DNA: TGTGCCAGCAGCGTAGGACAGGGGTCCCAGCATTTT
CDR3: CASSVGQGSQHF

J: TRBJ2-2
size: NA
V: TRBV5-1
D: NA
length: 14
DNA: TGCGCCAGCAGCTTCGAACGGGGGACGGGGGAGCTGTTTTTT
CDR3: CASSFERGTGELFF

J: TRBJ2-2
size: NA
V: TRBV5-6
D: NA
length: 16
DNA: TGTGCCAGCAGCAAACTTCTGACAGGGAACACCGGGGAGCTGTTTTTT
CDR3: CASSKLLTGNTGELFF

J: TRBJ2-5
size: few
V: TRBV4-3
D: TRBD2
length: 17
DNA: TGCGCCAGCAGCCAAGATTACGGACTAGCGGGTCGGGAGACCCAGTACTTC
CDR3: CASSQDYGLAGRETQYF

J: TRBJ2-5
size: NA
V: TRBV4-1
D: TRBD2
length: 15
DNA: TGCGCCAGCAGCTTGGTAGCGGGGGGGTCGGAGACCCAGTACTTC
CDR3: CASSLVAGGSETQYF

J: TRBJ2-7
size: NA
V: TRBV6-5
D: TRBD1
length: 15
DNA: TGTGCCAGCCGGATACCGGGACAGCTCTCCTACGAGCAGTACTTC
CDR3: CASRIPGQLSYEQYF

J: TRBJ1-6
size: NA
V: TRBV27
D: NA
length: 15
DNA: TGTGCCAGCAGCCCCTTGAGCTCCTATAATTCACCCCTCCACTTT
CDR3: CASSPLSSYNSPLHF

J: TRBJ1-2
size: NA
V: TRBV19
D: TRBD1
length: 15
DNA: TGTGCCAGTAGTACTGCCCGGGACAGGGCCTATGGCTACACCTTC
CDR3: CASSTARDRAYGYTF

J: TRBJ1-1
size: NA
V: TRBV7-2
D: NA
length: 13
DNA: TGTGCCAGCAGCTTATTCCAGGGGTTGTTGGCTTTCTTT
CDR3: CASSLFQGLLAFF

J: TRBJ2-2
size: NA
V: TRBV19
D: TRBD2
length: 15
DNA: TGTGCCAGTAGTACCGGACTAGCCGGGACCGGGGAGCTGTTTTTT
CDR3: CASSTGLAGTGELFF

J: TRBJ2-5
size: NA
V: TRBV24-1
D: NA
length: 14
DNA: TGTGCCACCAGTGTACCGGGTGGGCAAGAGACCCAGTACTTC
CDR3: CATSVPGGQETQYF

J: TRBJ2-1
size: NA
V: TRBV24-1
D: NA
length: 14
DNA: TGTGCCACCAGTGAGAATCGGAGGTCCAATGAGCAGTTCTTC
CDR3: CATSENRRSNEQFF

J: TRBJ1-2
size: NA
V: TRBV30
D: TRBD1
length: 17
DNA: TGTGCCTGGAGGATTGGAAACCGAGGGACAGGGCCCTATGGCTACACCTTC
CDR3: CAWRIGNRGTGPYGYTF

J: TRBJ2-3
size: NA
V: TRBV15
D: NA
length: 13
DNA: TGTGCCACCAGCCAGGGTGGGACAGATACGCAGTATTTT
CDR3: CATSQGGTDTQYF

J: TRBJ2-1
size: NA
V: TRBV19
D: NA
length: 13
DNA: TGTGCCAGTAAGCCATACCTATGGAATGAGCAGTTCTTC
CDR3: CASKPYLWNEQFF

J: TRBJ1-4
size: few
V: TRBV5-6
D: NA
length: 15
DNA: TGTGCCAGCAGCTTGGAAGCGGGGTCTGGTGAAAAACTGTTTTTT
CDR3: CASSLEAGSGEKLFF

J: TRBJ2-3
size: few
V: TRBV27
D: NA
length: 14
DNA: TGTGCCAGCAGGGCCTTTAGCATCGTGGATACGCAGTATTTT
CDR3: CASRAFSIVDTQYF

J: TRBJ1-5
size: NA
V: TRBV2
D: TRBD1
length: 13
DNA: TGTGCCAGCCAGGGACAGATTGATCAGCCCCAGCATTTT
CDR3: CASQGQIDQPQHF

J: TRBJ1-2
size: NA
V: TRBV25-1
D: TRBD1
length: 15
DNA: TGTGCCAGCAGTGCGAGACAGGGGGTAAAGTATGGCTACACCTTC
CDR3: CASSARQGVKYGYTF

J: TRBJ2-7
size: NA
V: TRBV6-5
D: TRBD1
length: 15
DNA: TGTGCCAGCAGAAAAGGACAGGGCTTAGATTACGAGCAGTACTTC
CDR3: CASRKGQGLDYEQYF

J: TRBJ2-7
size: NA
V: TRBV18
D: TRBD1
length: 14
DNA: TGTGCCAGCTCACCGGTACGGACAGGCTACGAGCAGTACTTC
CDR3: CASSPVRTGYEQYF

J: TRBJ1-5
size: NA
V: TRBV5-8
D: TRBD1
length: 15
DNA: TGTGCCAGCAGCTTGAGGACAGGGAGCAATCAGCCCCAGCATTTT
CDR3: CASSLRTGSNQPQHF

J: TRBJ2-7
size: NA
V: TRBV19
D: NA
length: 12
DNA: TGTGCCAGTAAACAGGGATCCTACGAGCAGTACTTC
CDR3: CASKQGSYEQYF

J: TRBJ1-5
size: once
V: TRBV19
D: NA
length: 16
DNA: TGTGCCAGTAGTATTTATCGGACAGAAGTTGATCAGCCCCAGCATTTT
CDR3: CASSIYRTEVDQPQHF

J: TRBJ1-3
size: NA
V: TRBV14
D: NA
length: 16
DNA: TGTGCCAGCAGCCAAGATCTTCCTTTCTCTGGAAACACCATATATTTT
CDR3: CASSQDLPFSGNTIYF

J: TRBJ2-2
size: NA
V: TRBV10-2
D: NA
length: 16
DNA: TGCGCCAGCAGTGAGTCCGACAGCTCTACCACCGGGGAGCTGTTTTTT
CDR3: CASSESDSSTTGELFF

J: TRBJ2-2
size: NA
V: TRBV11-2
D: TRBD1
length: 16
DNA: TGTGCCAGCAGCGACCGGGACAGGGGCAACACCGGGGAGCTGTTTTTT
CDR3: CASSDRDRGNTGELFF

J: TRBJ2-5
size: NA
V: TRBV11-3
D: TRBD2
length: 15
DNA: TGTGCCAGCAGCTATGGGACTAGCGGTTTAGAGACCCAGTACTTC
CDR3: CASSYGTSGLETQYF

J: TRBJ2-7
size: NA
V: TRBV6-1
D: NA
length: 16
DNA: TGTGCCAGCAGTGAACTTCTCCCCGGGATCCACTACGAGCAGTACTTC
CDR3: CASSELLPGIHYEQYF

J: TRBJ1-1
size: NA
V: TRBV10-3
D: NA
length: 13
DNA: TGTGCCATCACCTGGGACACCAACACTGAAGCTTTCTTT
CDR3: CAITWDTNTEAFF

J: TRBJ2-2
size: few
V: TRBV5-1
D: TRBD2
length: 16
DNA: TGCGCCAGCAGGTCTTTGGCGGGGGGTAACACCGGGGAGCTGTTTTTT
CDR3: CASRSLAGGNTGELFF

J: TRBJ2-1
size: NA
V: TRBV30
D: TRBD2
length: 13
DNA: TGTGCCTTACTAGCGGGAGGAAACAATGAGCAGTTCTTC
CDR3: CALLAGGNNEQFF

J: TRBJ1-2
size: once
V: TRBV6-1
D: NA
length: 16
DNA: TGTGCCAGCAGTGACCTGGGGAGGACACCTAACTATGGCTACACCTTC
CDR3: CASSDLGRTPNYGYTF

J: TRBJ1-2
size: NA
V: TRBV5-6
D: TRBD1
length: 15
DNA: TGTGCCAGCAGCTTGCGGACAGGGTCGAACTATGGCTACACCTTC
CDR3: CASSLRTGSNYGYTF

J: TRBJ2-3
size: NA
V: TRBV10-2
D: NA
length: 14
DNA: TGCGCCAGCAGTGAGTCGGCGGGCACAGATACGCAGTATTTT
CDR3: CASSESAGTDTQYF

J: TRBJ2-2
size: NA
V: TRBV5-6
D: NA
length: 16
DNA: TGTGCCAGCAGCGAGGTGCAGCCCATGAACACCGGGGAGCTGTTTTTT
CDR3: CASSEVQPMNTGELFF

J: TRBJ2-7
size: NA
V: TRBV21-1
D: NA
length: 13
DNA: TGTGCCAGCAGCAAAGTGGACTCCCAGAATGAATACTTC
CDR3: CASSKVDSQNEYF

J: TRBJ2-7
size: NA
V: TRBV19
D: NA
length: 13
DNA: TGTGCCTTGAACCCGACAGGTACCTACGAGCAGTACTTC
CDR3: CALNPTGTYEQYF

J: TRBJ2-7
size: NA
V: TRBV6-2/TRBV6-3
D: NA
length: 13
DNA: TGTGCCAGCAGTATCGGGGTTTCCTACGAGCAGTACTTC
CDR3: CASSIGVSYEQYF

J: TRBJ2-3
size: NA
V: TRBV7-9
D: TRBD2
length: 16
DNA: TGTGCCAGCAGCGGCCGGACTAGCGGGAGAGGAGATACGCAGTATTTT
CDR3: CASSGRTSGRGDTQYF